This is a list of T cell receptor beta chains from one sample in a study of blood T cell repertoires in COVID-19. Only in-frame clones appear in the TCRdb table, and some are missing; sequencing was by immunoSEQ multiplex PCR. This table holds under 300,000 clones, around 85% found once. Sequencing used peripheral blood. Every receptor here comes from a woman in her twenties or thirties with COVID-19, enrolled during active disease. CDR3s include the opening cysteine and the closing phenylalanine or tryptophan.

V gene: TRBV5-1; J gene: TRBJ1-4; CDR3 protein: CASSLDGRGTTNEKLFF
V gene: TRBV7-9; J gene: TRBJ1-1; CDR3 protein: CASSFSLTHTEAFF
V gene: TRBV18; J gene: TRBJ1-5; CDR3 protein: CASSPGFQGDQPQHF
V gene: TRBV5-1; J gene: TRBJ2-5; CDR3 protein: CASSLVIGRGGETQYF
V gene: TRBV6-5; J gene: TRBJ2-5; CDR3 protein: CASKGQETQYF
V gene: TRBV7-9; J gene: TRBJ1-1; CDR3 protein: CASSSPLQGGGTEAFF
V gene: TRBV30; J gene: TRBJ1-2; CDR3 protein: CAWNLLRGYTF
V gene: TRBV2; J gene: TRBJ2-2; CDR3 protein: CASSDPTGLANTGELFF
V gene: TRBV5-5; J gene: TRBJ1-5; CDR3 protein: CASSPGAASAQHF
V gene: TRBV5-5; J gene: TRBJ2-3; CDR3 protein: CASSLEGEQTGPADTQYF
V gene: TRBV13; J gene: TRBJ1-4; CDR3 protein: CASSSYRVLNEKLFF
V gene: TRBV11-2; J gene: TRBJ1-4; CDR3 protein: CASSYTGIRNEKLFF
V gene: TRBV3-1/TRBV3-2; J gene: TRBJ1-6; CDR3 protein: CASSRRTPRSSYNSPLHF
V gene: TRBV4-2; J gene: TRBJ2-1; CDR3 protein: CASSQHIRGTSYNEQFF
V gene: TRBV10-3; J gene: TRBJ2-2; CDR3 protein: CAITSGVMNGELFF
V gene: TRBV6-5; J gene: TRBJ1-6; CDR3 protein: CASYGTGKNSPLHF
V gene: TRBV19; J gene: TRBJ2-6; CDR3 protein: CASSDRVHGANVLTF
V gene: TRBV27; J gene: TRBJ1-1; CDR3 protein: CASATAGTEAFF
V gene: TRBV6-6; J gene: TRBJ2-7; CDR3 protein: CASSYFPAGGDEQYF
V gene: TRBV5-5; J gene: TRBJ2-1; CDR3 protein: CASSLGLLNEQFF
V gene: TRBV15; J gene: TRBJ1-2; CDR3 protein: CATSRLPTSGVKTF
V gene: TRBV9; J gene: TRBJ1-6; CDR3 protein: CASSVRQDNSPLHF
V gene: TRBV21-1; J gene: TRBJ2-3; CDR3 protein: CASSPGTVASTDTQYF
V gene: TRBV6-6; J gene: TRBJ2-7; CDR3 protein: CASRIEGFSYEQYF
V gene: TRBV5-1; J gene: TRBJ2-4; CDR3 protein: CASSLNREAKNIQYF
V gene: TRBV6-5; J gene: TRBJ2-7; CDR3 protein: CASRGHRDGEQYF
V gene: TRBV28; J gene: TRBJ2-4; CDR3 protein: CASSRRTGNLAKNIQYF
V gene: TRBV7-8; J gene: TRBJ2-3; CDR3 protein: CASSLVGGVTDTQYF